This T cell receptor (beta chain) came from a study of T cells after posttransplantation cyclophosphamide. Germline assignment: CDR1 MGHDK and CDR2 SYGVNS. The CDR3 contains 14 residues. The J segment lost 7 bases and the V segment lost 7 bases, leaving 6 bases of the junction unmatched. This clone showed up just once. The naive gate required viable CD3+CD4+ or CD3+CD8+ cells with CCR7+CD45RA+CD45RO-CD95-CD27+CD28+ phenotype. This related bone marrow graft donor gave peripheral blood on the day of marrow donation. Method: immunoSEQ multiplex PCR; TCRdb's copy keeps in-frame clones and lacks some. The repertoire includes approximately 28,000 clones, around 90% of them detected once, and less than 0.25% sits in the top ten.

The sequence was collected from a woman aged 60-70 years in good health, CMV-negative, and a related stem cell transplant donor. V and J are TRBV25-1 and TRBJ2-1, with 11 bases fitting TRBD2. The specimen sequenced was naive CD4+ T cells sorted from PBMCs. Here the CDR3 DNA reads TGTGCCAGCAATCTAGCGGGGGGCGGGAATGAGCAGTTCTTC. This encodes CASNLAGGGNEQFF.